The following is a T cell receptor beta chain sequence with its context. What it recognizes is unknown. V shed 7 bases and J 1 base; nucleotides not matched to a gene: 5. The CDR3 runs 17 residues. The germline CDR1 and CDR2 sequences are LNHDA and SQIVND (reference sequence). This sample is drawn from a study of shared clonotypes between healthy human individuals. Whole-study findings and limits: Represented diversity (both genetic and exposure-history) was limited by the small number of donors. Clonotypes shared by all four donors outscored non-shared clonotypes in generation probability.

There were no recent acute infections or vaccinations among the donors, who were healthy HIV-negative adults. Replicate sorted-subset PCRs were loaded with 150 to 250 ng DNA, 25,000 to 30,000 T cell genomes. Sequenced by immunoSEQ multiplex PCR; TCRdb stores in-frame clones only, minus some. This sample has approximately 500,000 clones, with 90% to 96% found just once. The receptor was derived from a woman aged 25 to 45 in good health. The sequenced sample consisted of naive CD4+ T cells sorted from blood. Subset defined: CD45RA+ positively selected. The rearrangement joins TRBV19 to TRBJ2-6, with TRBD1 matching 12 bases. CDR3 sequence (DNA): TGTGCCAGTACTAGGGGACAGGGGGCTTCTGGGGCCAACGTCCTGACTTTC. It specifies CASTRGQGASGANVLTF.